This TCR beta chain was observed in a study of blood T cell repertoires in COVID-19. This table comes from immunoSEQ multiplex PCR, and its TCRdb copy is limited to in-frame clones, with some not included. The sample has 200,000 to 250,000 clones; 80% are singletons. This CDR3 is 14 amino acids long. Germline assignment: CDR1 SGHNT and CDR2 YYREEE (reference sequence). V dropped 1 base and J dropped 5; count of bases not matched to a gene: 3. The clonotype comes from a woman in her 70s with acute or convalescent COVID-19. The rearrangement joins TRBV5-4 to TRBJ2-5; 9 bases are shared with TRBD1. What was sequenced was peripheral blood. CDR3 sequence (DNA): TGTGCCAGCAGCTTGACAGGGGGCGTGGAGACCCAGTACTTC. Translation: CASSLTGGVETQYF.